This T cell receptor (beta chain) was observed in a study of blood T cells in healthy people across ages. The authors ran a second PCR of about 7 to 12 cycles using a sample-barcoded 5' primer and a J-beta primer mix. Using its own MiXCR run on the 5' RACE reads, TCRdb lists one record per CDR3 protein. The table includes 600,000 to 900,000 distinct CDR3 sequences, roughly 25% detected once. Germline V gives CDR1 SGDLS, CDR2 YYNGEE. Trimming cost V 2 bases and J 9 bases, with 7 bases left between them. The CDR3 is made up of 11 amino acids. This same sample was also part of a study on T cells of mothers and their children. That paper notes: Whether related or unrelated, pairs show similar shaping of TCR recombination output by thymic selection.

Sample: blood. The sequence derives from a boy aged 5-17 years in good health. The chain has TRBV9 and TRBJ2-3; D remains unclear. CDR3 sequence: CASSVDQTQYF. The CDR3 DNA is TGTGCCAGCAGCGTTGACCAGACGCAGTATTTT.